The T cell receptor beta chain under discussion was sequenced for a study of tumor-infiltrating lymphocytes in primary liver carcinoma. About the study: Tumor staging was T1-T3 N0M0; sizes spanned 4.2 to 10 cm across.

From about 20-30 mg of unsorted bulk tissue, DNA and RNA were co-extracted together. Infection with HBV was chronic in patients; they were treatment-naive. Histology found more than 75% viable tumor cells per sample. Starting from approximately 0.45 ug of total RNA, TCR beta cDNA was produced with a primer in the constant region. Libraries of TCR beta came from three nested multiplex PCR rounds with slightly modified ARM-PCR. TRBV1-TRBV30 forward primers paired with a C-beta reverse primer drove the first two PCR rounds, approximately 11 cycles each. TCRdb fed the multiplex PCR reads into MiXCR, producing one record per CDR3 protein. The sample carries more than 50,000 distinct CDR3 sequences, over 65% recorded once. V shed 10 bases and J shed 1 base, with 14 bases lying between them. The CDR3 length is 14 residues. The germline V gene has CDR1 SEHNR and CDR2 FQNEAQ (reference sequence).

The sequence was obtained from a middle-aged man with primary liver carcinoma and hepatitis B virus infection. This chain connects TRBV7-9 to TRBJ2-4; D remains ambiguous. Sequenced sample: liver tumor tissue from sampling region 2. Subset here: tumor region T2, inferior pole. The chain's CDR3 is CAIRPENAKNIQYF. DNA for the CDR3: TGTGCCATCAGGCCCGAGAATGCCAAAAACATTCAGTACTTC.